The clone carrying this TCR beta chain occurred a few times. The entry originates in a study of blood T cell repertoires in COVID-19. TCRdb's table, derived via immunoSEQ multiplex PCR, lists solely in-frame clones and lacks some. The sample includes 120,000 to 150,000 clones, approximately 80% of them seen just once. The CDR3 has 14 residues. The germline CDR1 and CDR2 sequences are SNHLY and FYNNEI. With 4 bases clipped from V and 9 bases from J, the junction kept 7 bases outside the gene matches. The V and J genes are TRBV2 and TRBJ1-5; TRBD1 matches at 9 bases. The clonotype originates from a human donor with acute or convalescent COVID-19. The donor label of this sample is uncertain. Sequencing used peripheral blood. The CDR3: CASSVGDRVPPQHF. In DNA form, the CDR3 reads TGTGCCAGCAGTGTGGGGGACAGGGTACCGCCCCAGCATTTT. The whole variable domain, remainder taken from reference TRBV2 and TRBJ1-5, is EPEVTQTPSHQVTQMGQEVILRCVPISNHLYFYWYRQILGQKVEFLVSFYNNEISEKSEIFDDQFSVERPDGSNFTLKIRSTKLEDSAMYFCASSVGDRVPPQHFGDGTRLSIL.